This TCR beta chain was captured by sequencing in a study of identical twins. A universal primer binding site was introduced by template switching. The final cDNA contained unique molecular identifiers. TCRdb re-called the 5' RACE reads with MiXCR, one entry per CDR3 protein. Here the sample spans some 710,000 distinct CDR3 sequences, approximately 6% being singletons. Overall study findings and caveats: Invariant populations such as MAIT and iNKT cells could partly muddle zero-insertion analyses. Cross-sectional statistical analysis, not tracking of the same donors, underpinned the conclusions.

Healthy Caucasians alone served as donors. CDR3 size: 15 residues. Per the germline V gene, CDR1 is SEHNR and CDR2 is FQNEAQ (reference sequence). With V trimmed by 5 bases and J by 8 bases, 10 bases remained unmatched. A note on this clonotype: What it binds is not known.

V usage is TRBV7-9 and J usage is TRBJ2-1; 9 bases align to TRBD2. Sample: naive T cells sorted from blood. This clonotype was sampled from a man aged 18 to 30 in good health. As DNA, the CDR3 is TGTGCCAGCAGCAAGGGGTTAGCGGGAGAGCATGAGCAGTTCTTC. This codes for CASSKGLAGEHEQFF.